This T cell receptor beta chain appears in the sequencing data of a study of response to subunit inactivated influenza vaccine. TCRdb ran MiXCR on the RT-PCR reads and lists one entry per CDR3 protein. The sample holds about 500,000 distinct CDR3 sequences, 15% to 20% seen once. Notes on the study in general: Few additional T cells are recruited per seasonal influenza vaccination, authors suggested.

This CDR3 region has 18 residues. This clonotype was observed a handful of times. The antigen is unknown. The chain links TRBV21-1 to TRBJ1-5; the tabulated D call, TRBD1, remains unverified against the DNA. TRBV21-1 is annotated as a pseudogene. The material was CD4+ T cells sorted from PBMCs, obtained roughly 24 months after vaccination. This receptor was obtained from a man between 50 and 75 years old who received an inactivated influenza vaccine. In nucleotides, the CDR3 is TGTGCCAGCAGCAAAGAAGAGGGAGAGGGGGGAAGCAATCAGCCCCAGCATTTT. It encodes CASSKEEGEGGSNQPQHF.